Listed below are T cell receptor beta chains from one sample, sequenced in a study of shared clonotypes between healthy human individuals. Sequenced by immunoSEQ multiplex PCR; TCRdb stores in-frame clones only, minus some. The data contain approximately 600,000 clones, roughly 96% of them singletons. Sequenced input: naive CD8+ T cells sorted from blood. All receptors derive from a woman aged 25 to 39 in good health. CDR3s include the opening cysteine and the closing phenylalanine or tryptophan. A D gene is named only where the DNA matches it firmly. Expanded clones are given a class, and other clones once, few, many or no size at all.

cdr3_nt,cdr3_aa,clone_size,cdr3_length,j_call,d_call,v_call
TGTGCCACCAGCAGAGATCGGATTAGCGATAACACAGATACGCAGTATTTT,CATSRDRISDNTDTQYF,-,17,TRBJ2-3,-,TRBV15
TGTGCAAGCATGGACGGCTTAACCTACGAGCAGTACTTC,CASMDGLTYEQYF,once,13,TRBJ2-7,-,TRBV7-8
TGTGCCAGCAGCACTGACAGTGCCGGCGAGCAGTACTTC,CASSTDSAGEQYF,-,13,TRBJ2-7,-,TRBV7-9
TGCGCCAGCAGCGCGGGACAGGGCGAGCAGTACTTC,CASSAGQGEQYF,-,12,TRBJ2-7,TRBD1,TRBV5-1
TGTGCCAGCAGGTTGGACAGCATGAACACTGAAGCTTTCTTT,CASRLDSMNTEAFF,-,14,TRBJ1-1,-,TRBV2
TGTGCCAGCAGTCGAACAGGGTTCGGGGGCAATCAGCCCCAGCATTTT,CASSRTGFGGNQPQHF,-,16,TRBJ1-5,-,TRBV28
TGCGCCAGCAGCTTGGAGCTCCTCCATACTTACGAGCAGTACTTC,CASSLELLHTYEQYF,-,15,TRBJ2-7,-,TRBV5-1
TGTGCCAGCAGTTATGGGTCGGGCTACGAGCAGTACTTC,CASSYGSGYEQYF,-,13,TRBJ2-7,-,TRBV6-5
TGTGCCAGCAGCCAAGTTAAGGACAGCCAAATCACAGATACGCAGTATTTT,CASSQVKDSQITDTQYF,-,17,TRBJ2-3,-,TRBV14
TGTGCCAGCAGCGACGGGACTAGTAACGCCCACGAGCAGTACTTC,CASSDGTSNAHEQYF,-,15,TRBJ2-7,TRBD2,TRBV13
TGTGCCAGCAGTATAAACACCGGGGAGCTGTTTTTT,CASSINTGELFF,-,12,TRBJ2-2,-,TRBV28
TGTGCCAGCAGCGTCACAGGGGGATTCTACGAGCAGTACTTC,CASSVTGGFYEQYF,-,14,TRBJ2-7,TRBD1,TRBV9
TGTGCCAGCTGCCTAGCGGGTACCGGGGAGCTGTTTTTT,CASCLAGTGELFF,-,13,TRBJ2-2,TRBD2,TRBV27
TGTGCCAGTACCAACCCCGGGACCCCCTACGAGCAGTACTTC,CASTNPGTPYEQYF,-,14,TRBJ2-7,-,TRBV19
TGTGCCAGCAGCTCAAGGCTTACCCTCCCCCTCCACGAGCAGTACTTC,CASSSRLTLPLHEQYF,-,16,TRBJ2-7,-,TRBV11-2
TGTGCCAGCAGGGACGGGACTCCCAACCGCGAGCAGTACTTC,CASRDGTPNREQYF,-,14,TRBJ2-7,-,TRBV2
TGTGCCAGCAGCGGTATCAATGAGCAGTTCTTC,CASSGINEQFF,-,11,TRBJ2-1,-,TRBV5-4
TGTGCCACCAGCAGAGAGCGGGGTCCGCCTCCCTACGAGCAGTACTTC,CATSRERGPPPYEQYF,-,16,TRBJ2-7,-,TRBV15
TGTGCCAGCAGGCCCACCGGGACACCCTATGGCTACACCTTC,CASRPTGTPYGYTF,-,14,TRBJ1-2,-,TRBV28
TGTGCCAGCAGGCCAGCAGGGGAGGCCTATGGCTACACCTTC,CASRPAGEAYGYTF,-,14,TRBJ1-2,-,TRBV6-5
TGTGCCAGTAGTGCGGATCAGGCGGTAGGATACGAGCAGTACTTC,CASSADQAVGYEQYF,-,15,TRBJ2-7,-,TRBV19
TGTGCCAGCACTCCAGGGGCAGGGGTAATTGAGACCCAGTACTTC,CASTPGAGVIETQYF,-,15,TRBJ2-5,-,TRBV5-4
TGTGCCAGCAGTTGGGGACTGATAGGGGGGAATGAGCAGTTCTTC,CASSWGLIGGNEQFF,-,15,TRBJ2-1,-,TRBV28
TGTGCCAGCAGTTTTTTCGAACCCAACTCCTACGAGCAGTACTTC,CASSFFEPNSYEQYF,-,15,TRBJ2-7,-,TRBV28
TGTGCCAGCAGTTTAATGCCTAGCGGGACGGCAGATACGCAGTATTTT,CASSLMPSGTADTQYF,-,16,TRBJ2-3,TRBD2,TRBV28
TGTGCCAGCAGTCTGATGGGACAGGGGACTTCCTACGAGCAGTACTTC,CASSLMGQGTSYEQYF,-,16,TRBJ2-7,TRBD1,TRBV27
TGTGCCAGCAGCCTGCTAGCGGGAGGGTCGGACATTCAGTACTTC,CASSLLAGGSDIQYF,-,15,TRBJ2-4,TRBD2,TRBV7-9
TGTGCCAGCAGCCCGACCCCGGGGTACGAGCAGTACTTC,CASSPTPGYEQYF,-,13,TRBJ2-7,-,TRBV7-9
TGTGCCAGCAGCTTAGGAGCCGGCGAGCAGTACTTC,CASSLGAGEQYF,once,12,TRBJ2-7,-,TRBV13
TGTGCCAGCAGCCCAATAGCGGGCTCCTACAATGAGCAGTTCTTC,CASSPIAGSYNEQFF,-,15,TRBJ2-1,TRBD2,TRBV11-2
TGTGCCAGCAACCGCCCTATGAACACTGAAGCTTTCTTT,CASNRPMNTEAFF,-,13,TRBJ1-1,-,TRBV2
TGTGCCAGCAGTCCGTCAATGGTGAGGGTGGATGAGCAGTTCTTC,CASSPSMVRVDEQFF,-,15,TRBJ2-1,-,TRBV2
TGTGCCAGCGGGGACAGGGGGGCCCACGAGCAGTACTTC,CASGDRGAHEQYF,-,13,TRBJ2-7,TRBD1,TRBV28
TGTGCCAGCAGCTTTCAAGGCGGGGGCTACGAGCAGTACTTC,CASSFQGGGYEQYF,-,14,TRBJ2-7,TRBD2,TRBV5-4
TGTGCCAGCAGCTTACTCGGATTCCATGAAGCTTTCTTT,CASSLLGFHEAFF,-,13,TRBJ1-1,-,TRBV11-2
TGTGCCAGCAGTCCCGATAACTCTGGAAACACCATATATTTT,CASSPDNSGNTIYF,-,14,TRBJ1-3,-,TRBV28
TGTGCCAGCAGCTCAGGGTTAGAGTACGAGCAGTACTTC,CASSSGLEYEQYF,-,13,TRBJ2-7,-,TRBV11-2
TGTGCCAGCAGAAGTACCAACAGGTACCAAGAGACCCAGTACTTC,CASRSTNRYQETQYF,-,15,TRBJ2-5,-,TRBV27
TGTGCCATCAGTGAGTCGATGACAGGGGGCGCGGTCCAAGAGACCCAGTACTTC,CAISESMTGGAVQETQYF,-,18,TRBJ2-5,TRBD1,TRBV10-3
TGTGCCAGCAGTGAAGCTGGATTCTGGAACACTGAAGCTTTCTTT,CASSEAGFWNTEAFF,-,15,TRBJ1-1,-,TRBV2
TGTGCCAGCAGCTTACCAGGGAGGAATGAGCAGTTCTTC,CASSLPGRNEQFF,-,13,TRBJ2-1,-,TRBV7-3
TGTGCCAGCCGGGTAACCGGGACAGCCGACTATGGCTACACCTTC,CASRVTGTADYGYTF,-,15,TRBJ1-2,TRBD1,TRBV28
TGTGCCAGCAGCTTAGTGGGGGCTTCCTACAATGAGCAGTTCTTC,CASSLVGASYNEQFF,-,15,TRBJ2-1,-,TRBV7-2
TGTGCCAGCAGTGTCCTAGCGGGAGGCCTGTCCTACGAGCAGTACTTC,CASSVLAGGLSYEQYF,-,16,TRBJ2-7,TRBD2,TRBV27
TGCAGCGTGGTGGGACAGGGGTGGGATACGCAGTATTTT,CSVVGQGWDTQYF,-,13,TRBJ2-3,TRBD1,TRBV29-1
TGTGCCAGCAGCCAAGGACAGGGGTATCAGCCCCAGCATTTT,CASSQGQGYQPQHF,once,14,TRBJ1-5,TRBD1,TRBV11-2
TGTGCCAGCAGCGTAGAGAGGGGCGAGCAGTACTTC,CASSVERGEQYF,-,12,TRBJ2-7,-,TRBV9
TGCGCCAGCAGCCGCCTAGGGGGGGCAGGAGGCGGGAGGGAGCAGTTCTTC,CASSRLGGAGGGREQFF,-,17,TRBJ2-1,TRBD2,TRBV4-1
TGCGCCAGCAGCCAAGGGGGCAATCAGCCCCAGCATTTT,CASSQGGNQPQHF,few,13,TRBJ1-5,-,TRBV4-1
TGTGCCAGTAGTATGATGACAGGGACTCAGCCCCAGCATTTT,CASSMMTGTQPQHF,-,14,TRBJ1-5,TRBD1,TRBV19
TGCGCCAGCAGCACCGGGACTAGCGGGGGGTCCTACGAGCAGTACTTC,CASSTGTSGGSYEQYF,-,16,TRBJ2-7,TRBD2,TRBV5-1
TGTGCCAGCAGCTTAACTACAGACAGTAATGAAAAACTGTTTTTT,CASSLTTDSNEKLFF,once,15,TRBJ1-4,-,TRBV5-6
TGTGCCAGCAGGGTGACTAGGAGCGAGCAGTACTTC,CASRVTRSEQYF,-,12,TRBJ2-7,-,TRBV2
TGTGCCAGCAGTTTAAGAGGGTCCTACATGAACACTGAAGCTTTCTTT,CASSLRGSYMNTEAFF,-,16,TRBJ1-1,-,TRBV28
TGTGCCAGCAGCATTGATGAGACAGGGAGCAACGAGCAGTACTTC,CASSIDETGSNEQYF,-,15,TRBJ2-7,TRBD1,TRBV7-9
TGCGCCAGCAGCCAGGGTGGGTACACAGATACGCAGTATTTT,CASSQGGYTDTQYF,-,14,TRBJ2-3,-,TRBV4-1
TGTGCCAGCAGCCAAGACGCGGGGGCGAACTATGGCTACACCTTC,CASSQDAGANYGYTF,-,15,TRBJ1-2,-,TRBV14
TGTGCCAGCAGTCCGGGCACTAGCGGGATTTACAATGAGCAGTTCTTC,CASSPGTSGIYNEQFF,-,16,TRBJ2-1,TRBD2,TRBV27
TGTGCCAGCAGTTTATACGCGGGAGGAGAAGGGACCCAGTACTTC,CASSLYAGGEGTQYF,-,15,TRBJ2-5,TRBD2,TRBV28